This record looks at one T cell receptor beta chain sequence and its context. This clonotype was found many times. No cognate antigen has been identified for it. Nothing much larger sits one base from this clone, and base qualities are not available. TCRdb names Illumina HiSeq 2500 as the instrument used. TCR beta libraries were prepared by quantitative 5'-RACE with molecular barcodes. From the authors' description of their analysis: A new computational method, built on a probabilistic model of VDJ rearrangement, was used to identify disease-linked TCR variants. The raw public data were reprocessed by TCRdb itself: fastp quality trimming at Q25, MiXCR clonotype calling, in-frame beta chains only. Each record represents a unique CDR3 protein, reported with the most common genes and DNA among its rows. Here the V and J calls rest on TCRdb's processing, not on the authors' analysis. The sample table holds 200,000 to 300,000 distinct CDR3 sequences, of which approximately 7.6% were seen once. The ten largest make up around 5.1% of the sample.

The CDR3 measures 16 amino acids from cysteine to phenylalanine. Of the read, only the CDR3 DNA is kept; its 48 bases are in frame from base 1. CDR1 and CDR2, looked up from the germline V gene, are SNHLY and FYNNEI. V sheds 6 bases and J sheds 7 bases, leaving 22 bases between their ends. The data stem from a study of CD8 T cells in ankylosing spondylitis (dated 2017 in TCRdb). General notes on the study: The study set out to find disease-linked TCR variants by profiling T cell receptor beta repertoires in ankylosing spondylitis patients and healthy donors. Peripheral blood samples were taken, and synovial fluid was additionally collected from ankylosing spondylitis patients. In total, the full study cohort was made up of some 110 healthy donors and 25 or so ankylosing spondylitis patients.

Study-wide conclusions, independent of this receptor: According to the report, matched synovial fluid samples from ankylosing spondylitis patients were significantly enriched for the disease-linked clones. In peripheral blood, the disease-linked clones were found at relatively low frequencies and had a CD8+ phenotype. Blood from ankylosing spondylitis patients appeared to be characterized by a TCR beta motif composed of 7 to 9 highly homologous amino acid variants. Some motif variants had previously been reported in the synovial fluid and blood of reactive arthritis patients, which suggests shared mechanisms of disease initiation.

Sequences were obtained from blood, either unsorted or a sorted T cell fraction (not recorded which). The V gene is TRBV2 and the J gene is TRBJ2-1; too little of a D gene remains to name it. The origin of this receptor is a female donor with ankylosing spondylitis or in good health (not recorded which). The DNA reads TGTGCCAGCAGCCCCTATCGGCACGTCCGAGGTAATGAGCAGTTCTTC. It translates to CASSPYRHVRGNEQFF.